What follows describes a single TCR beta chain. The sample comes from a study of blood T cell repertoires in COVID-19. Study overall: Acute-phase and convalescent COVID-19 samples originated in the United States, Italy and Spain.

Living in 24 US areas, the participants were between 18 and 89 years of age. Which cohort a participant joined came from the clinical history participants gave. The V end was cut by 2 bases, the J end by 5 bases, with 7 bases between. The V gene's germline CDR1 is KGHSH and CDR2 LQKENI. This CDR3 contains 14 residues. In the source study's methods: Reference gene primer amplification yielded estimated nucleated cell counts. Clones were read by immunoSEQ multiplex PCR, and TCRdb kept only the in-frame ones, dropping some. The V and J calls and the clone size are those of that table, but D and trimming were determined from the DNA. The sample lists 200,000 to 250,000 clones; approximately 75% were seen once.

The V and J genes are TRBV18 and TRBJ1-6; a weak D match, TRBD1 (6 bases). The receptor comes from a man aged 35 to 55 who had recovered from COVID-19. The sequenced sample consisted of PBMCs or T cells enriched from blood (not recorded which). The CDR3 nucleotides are TGTGCCAGCTCACCAGGGGACAATAATTCACCCCTCCACTTT. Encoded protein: CASSPGDNNSPLHF.